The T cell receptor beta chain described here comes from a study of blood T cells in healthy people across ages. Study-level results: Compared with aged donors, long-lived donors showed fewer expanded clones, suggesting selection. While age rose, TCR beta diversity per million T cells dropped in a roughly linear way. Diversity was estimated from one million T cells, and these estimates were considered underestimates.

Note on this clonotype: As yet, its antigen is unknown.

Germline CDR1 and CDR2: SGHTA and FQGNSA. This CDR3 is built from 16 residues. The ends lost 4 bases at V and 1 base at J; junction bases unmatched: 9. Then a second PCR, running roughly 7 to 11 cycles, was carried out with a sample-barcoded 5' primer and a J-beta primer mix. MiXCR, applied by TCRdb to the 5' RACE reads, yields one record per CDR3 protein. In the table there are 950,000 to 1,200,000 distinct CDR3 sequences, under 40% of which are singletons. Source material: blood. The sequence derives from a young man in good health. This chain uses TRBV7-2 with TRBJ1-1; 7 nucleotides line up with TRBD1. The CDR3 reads CASSSLWDRENTEAFF. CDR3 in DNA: TGTGCCAGCAGCTCGCTTTGGGACAGAGAGAACACTGAAGCTTTCTTT.